A single sample is the source of the 26 T cell receptor beta chains below, sequenced in a study of OX40 agonist ivuxolimab in advanced cancers. Measured with immunoSEQ multiplex PCR; TCRdb has only the in-frame clones, and not every one. The sample lists some 58,000 clones, about 89% occurring once. The sample here was CD4+ or CD8+ T cells sorted from blood, taken in a trial of the OX40 agonist ivuxolimab. The receptors derive from an adult with an advanced solid tumor such as melanoma, head and neck, liver or kidney cancer.

The chain recombines TRBV2 with TRBJ1-4; D possibly corresponds to TRBD1 (5 bases). The CDR3 covers 17 residues. Germline lookup yields CDR1 SNHLY and CDR2 FYNNEI. Between the trimmed V and J ends, which lost 8 bases and 3 bases, there was a span of 22 bases. CDR3 in amino acids: CASGDSRTGAANEKLFF. CDR3 sequence (DNA): TGTGCCAGCGGGGACTCCCGGACGGGTGCAGCTAATGAAAAACTGTTTTTT.

This clone appeared a single time. The chain has TRBV9 and TRBJ2-3; D uncertain. The CDR3 covers 13 residues. The V gene's germline CDR1 is SGDLS and CDR2 YYNGEE. Between the trimmed V and J ends, which lost 0 bases and 6 bases, there was a span of 8 bases. The DNA for the CDR3 is TGTGCCAGCAGCGTAGATGGAGAGGATACGCAGTATTTT. Its protein is CASSVDGEDTQYF.

The chain recombines TRBV27 with TRBJ2-3; maybe TRBD2 (5 bases). Germline V gene lookup returns CDR1 MNHEY and CDR2 SMNVEV (reference sequence). V was cut by 2 bases and J by 7 bases, with 13 bases left in between. CDR3 length: 14 residues. CDR3 nucleotides: TGTGCCAGCAGTTTAGGCGGGCCCTACAATACGCAGTATTTT. As protein: CASSLGGPYNTQYF.

In nucleotides, the CDR3 is TGCGCCAGCAGTGATTGGAAAGCGGGGGCCAACGTCCTGACTTTC. Translation: CASSDWKAGANVLTF. The chain links TRBV10-2 to TRBJ2-6; D remains ambiguous. V gave up 3 bases and J gave up 4 bases, with 10 bases separating them. Germline V gives CDR1 WSHSY, CDR2 SAAADI. The CDR3 loop spans 15 amino acids.

The chain couples TRBV21-1 to TRBJ2-4; the table gives TRBD1 as D, unverified against the DNA. TRBV21-1 is flagged as a pseudogene. The CDR3 has 18 amino acids. The CDR3: CASNSPTFNRVTKNIQYF. DNA for the CDR3: TGTGCCAGCAATTCGCCGACCTTTAACAGGGTGACCAAAAACATTCAGTACTTC.

This clone has a single count. The chain carries TRBV7-9 and TRBJ2-5; no reliable D call. Germline-derived CDR1 and CDR2 are SEHNR and FQNEAQ (reference sequence). The CDR3 contains 14 residues. The V end was cut by 2 bases, the J end by 0 bases, with 7 bases between. The CDR3 sequence: CASSLNSNQETQYF. DNA of the CDR3: TGTGCCAGCAGCTTAAACAGTAACCAAGAGACCCAGTACTTC. The entire variable domain, with the rest obtained from reference TRBV7-9 and TRBJ2-5, is as follows: DTGVSQNPRHKITKRGQNVTFRCDPISEHNRLYWYRQTLGQGPEFLTYFQNEAQLEKSRLLSDRFSAERPKGSFSTLEIQRTEQGDSAMYLCASSLNSNQETQYFGPGTRLLVL.

CDR3 DNA sequence: TGTGCCAGCAGATTTGTTGGGCCGGGGACTGAAGCTTTCTTT. Protein sequence: CASRFVGPGTEAFF. V usage is TRBV27 and J usage is TRBJ1-1; D unclear. Trimming stripped 6 bases from V and 5 bases from J, with 16 bases between. Germline values: CDR1 MNHEY, CDR2 SMNVEV (reference sequence). The CDR3 spans 14 residues.

This rearrangement joins TRBV6-1 to TRBJ2-2; D possibly corresponds to TRBD1 (5 bases). Germline V gene data show CDR1 as MNHNS and CDR2 as SASEGT. Trimming stripped 4 bases from V and 6 bases from J, with 12 bases between. The CDR3 is 14 amino acids. CDR3 coding DNA: TGTGCCAGCAGTGCACAGGTCGCCCCCGGGGAGCTGTTTTTT. Its translation is CASSAQVAPGELFF.

This clone came up once. The chain employs TRBV6-5 and TRBJ1-4, with D maybe TRBD1 (5 bases). V was pared by 2 bases and J by 4 bases, with 8 bases between. Germline V CDR1 and CDR2: MNHEY, SVGAGI. This CDR3 is built from 14 residues. CDR3 nucleotide sequence: TGTGCCAGCAGTTACGGGGCTGTTAATGAAAAACTGTTTTTT. Its protein product is CASSYGAVNEKLFF.

This clone was seen once. This chain joins TRBV19 and TRBJ1-6, with TRBD1 identical over 12 bases. The V gene's germline CDR1 is LNHDA and CDR2 SQIVND (reference sequence). V trimming: 6 bases; J trimming: 8 bases; junction bases outside the gene matches: 11. This CDR3 is 17 amino acids long. This CDR3 reads CASSPGTGGVSYSPLHF. DNA of the CDR3: TGTGCCAGTAGCCCCGGGACAGGGGGCGTGAGTTATTCACCCCTCCACTTT.

In DNA form, the CDR3 reads TGTGCCAGCAGTTCCCTAGCGGGCCAAATGTATTTT. Protein product: CASSSLAGQMYF. This rearrangement joins TRBV7-2 to TRBJ2-3, with 8 bases lining up with TRBD2. Germline-derived CDR1 and CDR2 are SGHTA and FQGNSA. The CDR3 sequence is 12 residues long. The J segment lost 14 bases and the V segment lost 6 bases, leaving 10 bases of the junction unmatched. Drawing the rest from reference TRBV7-2 and TRBJ2-3, the complete variable domain is GAGVSQSPSNKVTEKGKDVELRCDPISGHTALYWYRQSLGQGLEFLIYFQGNSAPDKSGLPSDRFSAERTGGSVSTLTIQRTQQEDSAVYLCASSSLAGQMYFGPGTRLTVL.

The V and J genes are TRBV6-9 and TRBJ2-3; D might be TRBD1 (6 bases). Germline V gene lookup returns CDR1 MNHGY and CDR2 SVAAGI. CDR3 size: 14 residues. Trimming removed 6 bases at V and 6 bases at J, with 16 bases between. The CDR3 DNA follows: TGTGCCAGCAGAAACAGGGTGTCCATGGATACGCAGTATTTT. Translation gives CASRNRVSMDTQYF.

The chain joins TRBV18 to TRBJ2-3; D is possibly TRBD1 or TRBD2 (5 bases each). V lost 0 bases, J lost 6 bases, and 10 bases lay in between. The CDR3 consists of 14 residues. Germline V lookup: CDR1 KGHSH, CDR2 LQKENI. CDR3 in DNA: TGTGCCAGCTCACCACCGTTAGGGACCGATACGCAGTATTTT. Its translation: CASSPPLGTDTQYF.

The sample holds one count of this clone. The genes are TRBV6-5 and TRBJ1-2, with 8 bases identical to TRBD1. There are 14 residues in the CDR3. Unmatched junction bases numbered 5, after V lost 6 bases and J lost 2 bases. Germline lookup yields CDR1 MNHEY and CDR2 SVGAGI. The CDR3 protein is CASRRTGRNYGYTF. The CDR3 DNA sequence: TGTGCCAGCAGACGGACAGGGCGAAACTATGGCTACACCTTC.

The chain uses TRBV19 and TRBJ2-1; 14 bases are a match to TRBD2. Germline V CDR1 and CDR2: LNHDA, SQIVND (reference sequence). With 5 bases clipped from V and 4 bases from J, the junction kept 4 bases outside the gene matches. There are 16 residues in the CDR3. The CDR3 here is CASSGTSGSPYNEQFF. CDR3 nucleotides: TGTGCCAGTAGTGGGACTAGCGGGAGCCCTTACAATGAGCAGTTCTTC. Together with reference TRBV19 and TRBJ2-1, the CDR3 gives the full variable domain: DGGITQSPKYLFRKEGQNVTLSCEQNLNHDAMYWYRQDPGQGLRLIYYSQIVNDFQKGDIAEGYSVSREKKESFPLTVTSAQKNPTAFYLCASSGTSGSPYNEQFFGPGTRLTVL.

V gene TRBV5-1 combines with J gene TRBJ2-5; a weak D match, TRBD1 (5 bases). V lost 0 bases to trimming and J lost 3 bases, with 12 bases between them. The CDR3 has 15 amino acids. Germline assignment: CDR1 SGHRS and CDR2 YFSETQ. CDR3 sequence: CASSLVGRKEETQYF. CDR3 DNA: TGCGCCAGCAGCTTGGTGGGGCGCAAGGAAGAGACCCAGTACTTC.

V gene TRBV12-5 combines with J gene TRBJ1-1, with D perhaps matching TRBD1 (5 bases). Germline V gene data show CDR1 as LGHNT and CDR2 as FRNRAP. CDR3 length: 12 residues. Trimming cost V 3 bases and J 7 bases, with 9 bases left between them. The CDR3 sequence: CASGFPGGEAFF. The CDR3 coding sequence is TGTGCTAGTGGTTTCCCCGGGGGTGAAGCTTTCTTT.

The chain couples TRBV7-2 to TRBJ1-2; the D is unclear. The CDR3 contains 14 residues. The ends were cut back, 3 bases at V and 0 bases at J, with 8 bases in the middle. CDR1 SGHTA and CDR2 FQGNSA come from the germline V gene. CDR3 nucleotide sequence: TGTGCCAGCAGCTTCGGACCGACTAACTATGGCTACACCTTC. This codes for CASSFGPTNYGYTF. Filled out from reference TRBV7-2 and TRBJ1-2, the complete variable domain reads GAGVSQSPSNKVTEKGKDVELRCDPISGHTALYWYRQSLGQGLEFLIYFQGNSAPDKSGLPSDRFSAERTGGSVSTLTIQRTQQEDSAVYLCASSFGPTNYGYTFGSGTRLTVV.

The chain carries TRBV5-4 and TRBJ2-1, with 8 bases identical to TRBD2. J was trimmed by 12 bases and V by 2 bases; bases with no gene match: 10. The CDR3 consists of 14 residues. CDR1 and CDR2 from the germline V gene are SGHNT and YYREEE (reference sequence). For the CDR3, the DNA is TGTGCCAGCAGCTTCCAACCGGGGGGGCCCGCGCAGTTCTTC. Translation: CASSFQPGGPAQFF.

The CDR3 nucleotides are TGCGCCAGCAGCCAAGTCCTGGTGTCCACTGAAGCTTTCTTT. Protein product: CASSQVLVSTEAFF. This rearrangement joins TRBV4-3 to TRBJ1-1; D is undetermined. Germline V lookup: CDR1 LGHNA, CDR2 YSLEER. The CDR3 runs to 14 residues. The V and J ends lost 1 base and 4 bases respectively, with 10 bases between them.

The chain recombines TRBV27 with TRBJ2-1, with 9 bases aligning to TRBD1. Germline loops: CDR1 MNHEY, CDR2 SMNVEV (reference sequence). This CDR3 is 19 amino acids long. The ends lost 1 base at V and 7 bases at J; junction bases unmatched: 17. CDR3 amino acids: CASSLFLGGGTGMDNEQFF. The DNA of the CDR3 is TGTGCCAGCAGTTTATTCCTTGGAGGCGGGACAGGGATGGATAATGAGCAGTTCTTC.

By proportion, this clone is medium-sized. The chain is built from TRBV30 and TRBJ1-1, with D hard to call. CDR3 size: 13 residues. Germline V gene sequence: CDR1 GTSNPN, CDR2 SVGIG (reference sequence). The germline V and J ends were trimmed by 4 bases and 1 base, with 10 bases remaining between them. The CDR3 DNA is TGTGCCTGGAATAGTCCGTGGAACACTGAAGCTTTCTTT. Residues: CAWNSPWNTEAFF. The entire variable domain, with the rest obtained from reference TRBV30 and TRBJ1-1, is as follows: SQTIHQWPATLVQPVGSPLSLECTVEGTSNPNLYWYRQAAGRGLQLLFYSVGIGQISSEVPQNLSASRPQDRQFILSSKKLLLSDSGFYLCAWNSPWNTEAFFGQGTRLTVV.

The V gene is TRBV11-2, the J gene TRBJ1-1; 12 bases match TRBD1. The CDR3 is 14 residues long. V shed 1 base and J 10 bases; nucleotides not matched to a gene: 4. Germline V gene lookup returns CDR1 SGHAT and CDR2 FQNNGV. The CDR3 protein is CASSLGGTGGRAFF. The CDR3 region has the DNA TGTGCCAGCAGCTTAGGAGGGACAGGGGGCAGAGCTTTCTTT.

The chain couples TRBV5-4 to TRBJ2-7, with D possibly TRBD2 on 6 matching bases. Germline loops: CDR1 SGHNT, CDR2 YYREEE (reference sequence). V was trimmed by 0 bases and J by 6 bases, leaving 10 bases between them. The length of the CDR3 is 13 residues. The CDR3 DNA is TGTGCCAGCAGCTTGGGCGGCGGGGCCGAGCAGTACTTC. Protein product: CASSLGGGAEQYF.

This sequence joins TRBV5-1 and TRBJ1-1; the D gene is possibly TRBD1 (5 bases). The V and J ends lost 2 bases and 3 bases respectively, with 14 bases between them. CDR3 length: 15 amino acids. Germline V gene data show CDR1 as SGHRS and CDR2 as YFSETQ. The CDR3 sequence is CASSFQSGGDTEAFF. CDR3 bases: TGCGCCAGCAGCTTCCAAAGTGGGGGGGACACTGAAGCTTTCTTT. Full variable domain (outside the CDR3, taken from reference TRBV5-1 and TRBJ1-1): KAGVTQTPRYLIKTRGQQVTLSCSPISGHRSVSWYQQTPGQGLQFLFEYFSETQRNKGNFPGRFSGRQFSNSRSEMNVSTLELGDSALYLCASSFQSGGDTEAFFGQGTRLTVV.

The chain couples TRBV6-1 to TRBJ2-7; possibly TRBD1 or TRBD2 for D (5 bases each). CDR1 and CDR2 from the germline V gene are MNHNS and SASEGT. V lost 7 bases, J lost 2 bases, and 9 bases lay in between. This CDR3 region has 12 residues. The CDR3 DNA follows: TGTGCCAGCACCGGGACGGCCTACGAGCAGTACTTC. This translates into CASTGTAYEQYF.